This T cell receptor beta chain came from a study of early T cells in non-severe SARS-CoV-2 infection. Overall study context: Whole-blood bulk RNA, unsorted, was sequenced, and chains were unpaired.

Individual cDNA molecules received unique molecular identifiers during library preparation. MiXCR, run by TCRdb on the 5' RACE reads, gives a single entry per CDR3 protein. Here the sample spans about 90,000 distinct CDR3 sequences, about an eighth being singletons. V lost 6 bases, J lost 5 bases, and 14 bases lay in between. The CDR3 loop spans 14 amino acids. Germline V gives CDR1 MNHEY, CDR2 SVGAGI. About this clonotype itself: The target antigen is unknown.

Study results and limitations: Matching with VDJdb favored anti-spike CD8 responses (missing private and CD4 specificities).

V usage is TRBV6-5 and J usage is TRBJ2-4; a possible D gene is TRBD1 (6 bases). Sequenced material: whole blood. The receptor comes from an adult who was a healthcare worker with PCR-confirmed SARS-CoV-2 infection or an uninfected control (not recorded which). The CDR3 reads CASSYRDTQNIQYF. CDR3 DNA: TGTGCCAGCAGCTACCGGGACACTCAAAACATTCAGTACTTC.